Listed below are T cell receptor beta chains from one sample, sequenced in a study of blood T cells in healthy people across ages. In TCRdb, the 5' RACE reads were re-called with MiXCR into one record per CDR3 protein. The sample yields some 1.7 million distinct CDR3 sequences, roughly 27% seen once. The specimen sequenced was blood. These receptors originate from a woman aged 25 to 39 in good health. Both conserved end residues are part of each CDR3. The D gene is left open where the match is weak.

V gene,D gene,J gene,CDR3 protein
TRBV10-3,-,TRBJ2-7,CAISEFSTYEQYF
TRBV12-3/TRBV12-4,-,TRBJ2-5,CASGEGSYQETQYF
TRBV25-1,-,TRBJ2-5,CASTLGELTNEQYF
TRBV28,-,TRBJ2-2,CASSLQITGELFF
TRBV4-1,TRBD2,-,CASKRLADPSCEQYF
TRBV7-2,TRBD1,TRBJ2-1,CASSLVGDSYNEQFF
TRBV27,TRBD2,TRBJ2-7,CASSRSFSAGGAYEQYF
TRBV12-3/TRBV12-4,-,TRBJ1-1,CASSLLPGTEAFF
TRBV4-3,-,TRBJ2-1,CASSQDAGTNEQFF
TRBV5-4,TRBD2,TRBJ2-3,CASSPPGTSVKDTQYF
TRBV7-2,TRBD2,TRBJ2-6,CASSFLAGGLKGANVRTF
TRBV11-2,-,TRBJ2-7,CASSLDLGSGSYEQYF
TRBV5-1,TRBD1,TRBJ1-2,CASSLVGQGGLDGYTF
TRBV7-2,-,TRBJ2-3,CASSLEMAGWDTQYF
TRBV12-3/TRBV12-4,-,TRBJ2-7,CAAGQLHNEQYF
TRBV12-3/TRBV12-4,TRBD1,TRBJ1-1,CASSLEPGGNTEAFF
TRBV20-1,-,TRBJ2-3,CSARPPGLTDTQYF
TRBV7-2,TRBD1,TRBJ2-7,CASSSKPRGQVYF
TRBV7-9,-,TRBJ1-2,CASSLEFRTASNYGYTF